This T cell receptor beta chain was recorded in a study of cytotoxic CD8 clonotypes in ibrutinib-treated CLL. The wider study: Among responders, roughly 25 were partial and 2 complete; after median approximately six years, about 15 stayed remitted and some 12 progressed. Study-level findings and limits: T-cell clonality at baseline went above that of age-matched healthy donors and rose and fell with circulating CD8+ T-cell counts.

To note about this clone: Its antigen is as yet unknown.

The source of around 1.8 micrograms of genomic DNA for TCR beta libraries was cryopreserved PBMCs. The V gene's germline CDR1 is SGHRS and CDR2 YFSETQ. V lost 4 bases to trimming and J lost 8 bases, with 16 bases between them. This CDR3 comprises 14 residues. The targeted sequencing depth was 1 in 200,000 to 1 in 1 million T cells. Sequencing was performed with immunoSEQ multiplex PCR; in TCRdb, only in-frame clones are kept and a portion is missing. The sample lists roughly 42,000 clones, 68% occurring once. This receptor was identified in a human donor with chronic lymphocytic leukemia. The sequencing used PBMCs, collected at disease progression, from a patient treated with ibrutinib. The chain links TRBV5-1 to TRBJ2-1, with D possibly being TRBD2 (7 bases). CDR3 region: CASSVSWGGDEQFF. The CDR3 DNA follows: TGCGCCAGCAGCGTAAGTTGGGGGGGCGATGAGCAGTTCTTC.